Detailed here is one TCR beta chain. Its antigen is not identified. The data originate from a study of metastatic and nonmetastatic thyroid tumors. Study as a whole: A comparison of repertoires was made across blood and tumor or nodule tissue from malignant and benign thyroid patients. Whole-study findings and limits: Within blood and tumor, benign nodules reportedly had significantly lower TCR beta diversity than malignant thyroid tumors did.

No patient had received any treatment before thyroid surgery. Original data processing: Using the CDR3 differences seen across clinicopathological groups, the authors built a distant-metastasis classifier for papillary thyroid cancer, which was meant to discriminate distant-metastatic patients. TCRdb recomputed clones from the PCR reads via MiXCR. TCRdb's processing, not the study's, gives the V and J calls here. This table holds fewer than 35,000 clones, about 22% found once. What was sequenced was blood. This clonotype was sampled from a female donor with papillary thyroid cancer or a benign thyroid nodule (not recorded which). Some clones in this sample may be carry-over from other donors' samples.

CDR3 nucleotide sequence: TGCAGTGCGCAATGGGACACTCGCTCCTACGAGCAGTACTTC. It yields the protein CSAQWDTRSYEQYF. The chain employs TRBV20-1 and TRBJ2-7, with a tentative D call TRBD1 (6 bases). Germline loops: CDR1 DFQATT, CDR2 SNEGSKA (reference sequence). The CDR3 sequence is 14 residues long. The germline V and J ends were trimmed by 6 bases and 0 bases, with 15 bases remaining between them.